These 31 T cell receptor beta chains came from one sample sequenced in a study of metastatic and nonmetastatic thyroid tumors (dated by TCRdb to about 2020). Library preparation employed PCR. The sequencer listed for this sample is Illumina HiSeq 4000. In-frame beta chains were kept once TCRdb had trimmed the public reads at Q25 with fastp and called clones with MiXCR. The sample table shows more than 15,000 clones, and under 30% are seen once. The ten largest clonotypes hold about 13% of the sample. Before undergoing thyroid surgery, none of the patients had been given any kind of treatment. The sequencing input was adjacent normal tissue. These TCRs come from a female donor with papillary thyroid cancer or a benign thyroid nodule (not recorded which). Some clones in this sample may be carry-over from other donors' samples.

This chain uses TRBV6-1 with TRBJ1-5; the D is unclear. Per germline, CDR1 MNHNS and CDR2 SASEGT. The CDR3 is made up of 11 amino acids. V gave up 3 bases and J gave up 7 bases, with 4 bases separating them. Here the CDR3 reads CASSEEQPQHF. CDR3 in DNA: TGTGCCAGCAGTGAGGAACAGCCCCAGCATTTT.

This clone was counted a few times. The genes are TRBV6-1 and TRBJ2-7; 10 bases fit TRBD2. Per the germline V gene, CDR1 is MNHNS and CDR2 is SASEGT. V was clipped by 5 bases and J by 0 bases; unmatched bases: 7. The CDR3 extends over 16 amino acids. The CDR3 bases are TGTGCCAGCAGTCCCTGGACTAGCGGAGCCTCCTACGAGCAGTACTTC. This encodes CASSPWTSGASYEQYF.

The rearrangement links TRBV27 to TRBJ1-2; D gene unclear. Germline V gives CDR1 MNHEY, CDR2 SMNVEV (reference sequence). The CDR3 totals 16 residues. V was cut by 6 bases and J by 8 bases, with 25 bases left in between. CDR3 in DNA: TGTGCCAGCAGCCCCACGCTGGGATCCGCTACTTTAGGCTACACCTTC. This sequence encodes CASSPTLGSATLGYTF.

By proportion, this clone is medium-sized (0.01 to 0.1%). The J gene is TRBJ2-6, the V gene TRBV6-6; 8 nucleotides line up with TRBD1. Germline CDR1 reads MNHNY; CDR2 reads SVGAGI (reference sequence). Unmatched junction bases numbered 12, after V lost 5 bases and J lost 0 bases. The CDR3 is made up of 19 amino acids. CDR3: CASSPWTGHTYSGANVLTF. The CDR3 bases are TGTGCCAGCAGTCCCTGGACAGGGCACACATACTCTGGGGCCAACGTCCTGACTTTC.

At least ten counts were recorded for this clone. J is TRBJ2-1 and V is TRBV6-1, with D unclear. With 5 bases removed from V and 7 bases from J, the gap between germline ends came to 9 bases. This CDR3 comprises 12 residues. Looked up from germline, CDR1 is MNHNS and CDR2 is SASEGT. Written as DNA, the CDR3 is TGTGCCAGCAGTCAGAGACCAAATGAGCAGTTCTTC. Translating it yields CASSQRPNEQFF.

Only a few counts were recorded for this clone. CDR3 DNA: TGTGCCAGCAGCGCGGGACTAGTGATCACAGATACGCAGTATTTT. Translation: CASSAGLVITDTQYF. The chain is built from TRBV9 and TRBJ2-3; 8 bases align to TRBD2. V was pared by 3 bases and J by 2 bases, with 5 bases of the junction left unmatched. The CDR3 has 15 residues. Germline loops: CDR1 SGDLS, CDR2 YYNGEE.

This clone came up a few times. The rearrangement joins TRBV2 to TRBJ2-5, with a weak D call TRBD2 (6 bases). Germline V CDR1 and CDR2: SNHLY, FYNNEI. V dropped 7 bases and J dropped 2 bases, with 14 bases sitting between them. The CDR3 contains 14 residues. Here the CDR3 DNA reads TGTGCCAGCATCGGCCGGGACTTTCAAGAGACCCAGTACTTC. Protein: CASIGRDFQETQYF.

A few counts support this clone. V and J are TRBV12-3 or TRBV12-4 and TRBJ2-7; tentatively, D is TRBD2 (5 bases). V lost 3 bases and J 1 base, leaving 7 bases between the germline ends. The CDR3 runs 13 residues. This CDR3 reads CASSFGVSYEQYF. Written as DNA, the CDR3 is TGTGCCAGCAGTTTCGGGGTGTCCTACGAGCAGTACTTC.

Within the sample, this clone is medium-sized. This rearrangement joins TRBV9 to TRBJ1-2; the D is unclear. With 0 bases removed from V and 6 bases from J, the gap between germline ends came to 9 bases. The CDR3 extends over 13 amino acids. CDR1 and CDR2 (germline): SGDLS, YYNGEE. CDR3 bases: TGTGCCAGCAGCGTAGCCCCCTGGGATGGCTACACCTTC. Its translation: CASSVAPWDGYTF.

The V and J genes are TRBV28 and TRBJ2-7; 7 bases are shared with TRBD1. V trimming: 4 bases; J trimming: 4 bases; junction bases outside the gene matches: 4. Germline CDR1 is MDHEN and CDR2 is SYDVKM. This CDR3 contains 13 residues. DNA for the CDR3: TGTGCCAGCAGTTCCACAGGGGTATACGAGCAGTACTTC. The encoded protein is CASSSTGVYEQYF.

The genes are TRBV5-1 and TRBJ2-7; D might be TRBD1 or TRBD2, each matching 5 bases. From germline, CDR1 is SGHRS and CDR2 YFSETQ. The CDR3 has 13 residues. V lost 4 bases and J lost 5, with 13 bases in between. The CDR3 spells CASSPWGNHEQYF. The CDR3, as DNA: TGCGCCAGCAGCCCTTGGGGGAACCACGAGCAGTACTTC.

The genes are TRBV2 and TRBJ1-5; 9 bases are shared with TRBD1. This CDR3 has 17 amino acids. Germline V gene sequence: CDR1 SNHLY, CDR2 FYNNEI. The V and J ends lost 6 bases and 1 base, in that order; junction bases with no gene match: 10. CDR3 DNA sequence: TGTGCCAGCAGGAGAGACATAGGACAGGGGAGCAATCAGCCCCAGCATTTT. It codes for CASRRDIGQGSNQPQHF.

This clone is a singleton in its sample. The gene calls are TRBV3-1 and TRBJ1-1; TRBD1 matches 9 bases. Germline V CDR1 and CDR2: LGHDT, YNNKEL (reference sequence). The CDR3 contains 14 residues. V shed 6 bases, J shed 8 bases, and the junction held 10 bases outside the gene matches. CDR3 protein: CASRNRDRDSEAFF. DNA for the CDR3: TGTGCCAGCAGGAACCGGGACAGGGATTCGGAAGCTTTCTTT.

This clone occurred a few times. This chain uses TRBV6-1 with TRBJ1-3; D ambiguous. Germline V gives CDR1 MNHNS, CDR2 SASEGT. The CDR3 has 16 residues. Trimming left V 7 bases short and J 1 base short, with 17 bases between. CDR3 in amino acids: CASIPREGGSGNTIYF. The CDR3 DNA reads TGTGCCAGCATCCCACGGGAGGGAGGATCTGGAAACACCATATATTTT.

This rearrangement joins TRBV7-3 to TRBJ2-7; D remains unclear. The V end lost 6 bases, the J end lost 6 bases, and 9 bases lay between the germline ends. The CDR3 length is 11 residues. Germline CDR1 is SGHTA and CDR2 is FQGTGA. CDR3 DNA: TGTGCCAGCAGAATTTGGGGCGAGCAGTACTTC. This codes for CASRIWGEQYF.

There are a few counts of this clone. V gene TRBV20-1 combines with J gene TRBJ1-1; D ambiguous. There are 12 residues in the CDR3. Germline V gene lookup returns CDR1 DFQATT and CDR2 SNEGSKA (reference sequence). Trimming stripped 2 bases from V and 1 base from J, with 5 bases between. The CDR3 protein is CSARKTNTEAFF. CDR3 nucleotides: TGCAGTGCTAGAAAGACGAACACTGAAGCTTTCTTT.

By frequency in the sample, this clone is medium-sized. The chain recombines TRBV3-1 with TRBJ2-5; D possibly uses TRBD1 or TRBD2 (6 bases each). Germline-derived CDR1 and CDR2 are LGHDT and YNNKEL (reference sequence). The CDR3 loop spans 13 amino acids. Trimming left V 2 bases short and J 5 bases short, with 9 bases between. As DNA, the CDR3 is TGTGCCAGCAGCCAACTAGGGGGGGAGACCCAGTACTTC. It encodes CASSQLGGETQYF.

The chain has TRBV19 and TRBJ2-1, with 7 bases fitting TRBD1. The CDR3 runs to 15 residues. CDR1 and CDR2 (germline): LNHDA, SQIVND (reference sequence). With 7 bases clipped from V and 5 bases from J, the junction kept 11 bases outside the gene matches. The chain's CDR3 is CASMARLGGHNEQFF. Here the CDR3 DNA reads TGTGCCAGTATGGCCCGGTTAGGGGGCCACAATGAGCAGTTCTTC.

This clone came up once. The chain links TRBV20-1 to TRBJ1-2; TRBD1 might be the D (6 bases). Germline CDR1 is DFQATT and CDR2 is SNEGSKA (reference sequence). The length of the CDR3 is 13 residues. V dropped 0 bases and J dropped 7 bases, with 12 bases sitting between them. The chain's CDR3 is CSARDMAGAGYTF. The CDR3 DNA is TGCAGTGCTAGAGATATGGCAGGGGCTGGCTACACCTTC.

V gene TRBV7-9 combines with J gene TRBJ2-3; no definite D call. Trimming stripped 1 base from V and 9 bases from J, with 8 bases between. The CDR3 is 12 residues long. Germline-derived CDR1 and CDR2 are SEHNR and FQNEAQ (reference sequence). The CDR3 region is CASSLGSVTQYF. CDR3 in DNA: TGTGCCAGCAGCTTAGGGAGTGTCACGCAGTATTTT.

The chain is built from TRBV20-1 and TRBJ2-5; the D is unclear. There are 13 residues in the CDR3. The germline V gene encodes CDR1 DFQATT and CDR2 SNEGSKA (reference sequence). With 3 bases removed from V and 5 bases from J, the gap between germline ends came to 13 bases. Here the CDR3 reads CSASDGPQETQYF. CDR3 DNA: TGCAGTGCTAGCGACGGACCCCAGGAGACCCAGTACTTC.

CDR3 amino acids: CASSLWVSGHRGFLDGYTF. CDR3 nucleotides: TGCGCCAGCAGCTTGTGGGTCTCGGGCCACAGGGGGTTCCTGGATGGCTACACCTTC. The chain couples TRBV5-1 to TRBJ1-2; 8 bases are a match to TRBD1. CDR1 SGHRS and CDR2 YFSETQ come from the germline V gene. V lost 1 base to trimming and J lost 6 bases; unmatched junction nucleotides: 20. CDR3 length: 19 residues.

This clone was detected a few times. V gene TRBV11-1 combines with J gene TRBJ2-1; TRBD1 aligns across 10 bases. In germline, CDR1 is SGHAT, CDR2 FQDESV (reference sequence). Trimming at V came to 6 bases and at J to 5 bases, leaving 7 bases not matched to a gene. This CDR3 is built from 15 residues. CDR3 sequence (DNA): TGTGCCAGCAGTTTCAGACAGGGGGCCAACAATGAGCAGTTCTTC. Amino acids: CASSFRQGANNEQFF. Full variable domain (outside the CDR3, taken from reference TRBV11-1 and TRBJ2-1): EAEVAQSPRYKITEKSQAVAFWCDPISGHATLYWYRQILGQGPELLVQFQDESVVDDSQLPKDRFSAERLKGVDSTLKIQPAELGDSAMYLCASSFRQGANNEQFFGPGTRLTVL.

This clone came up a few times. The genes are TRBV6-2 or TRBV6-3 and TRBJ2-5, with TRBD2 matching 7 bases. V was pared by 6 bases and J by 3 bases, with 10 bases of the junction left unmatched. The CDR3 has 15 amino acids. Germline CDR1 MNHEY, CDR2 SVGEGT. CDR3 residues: CASRREEGGKETQYF. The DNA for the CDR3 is TGTGCCAGCAGACGGGAGGAGGGAGGAAAAGAGACCCAGTACTTC.

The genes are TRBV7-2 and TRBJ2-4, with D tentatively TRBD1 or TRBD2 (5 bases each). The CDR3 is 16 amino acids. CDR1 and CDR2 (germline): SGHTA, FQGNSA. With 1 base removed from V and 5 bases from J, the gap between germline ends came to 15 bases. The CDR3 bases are TGTGCCAGCAGCTTAGTGGCAGGGTCTAGCCAAAACATTCAGTACTTC. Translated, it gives CASSLVAGSSQNIQYF.

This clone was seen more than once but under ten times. The CDR3 loop reads CASSKDIRNTEAFF. The CDR3, as DNA: TGTGCCAGCAGTAAGGACATCCGGAACACTGAAGCTTTCTTT. The chain carries TRBV6-1 and TRBJ1-1; a possible D gene is TRBD1 (5 bases). In germline, CDR1 is MNHNS, CDR2 SASEGT. V lost 5 bases to trimming and J lost 1 base, with 11 bases between them. The CDR3 is 14 residues long.

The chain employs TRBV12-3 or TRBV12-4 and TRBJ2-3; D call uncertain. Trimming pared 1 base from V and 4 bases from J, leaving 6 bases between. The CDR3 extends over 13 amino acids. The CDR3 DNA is TGTGCCAGCAGTTTAGTTAGGGCAGATACGCAGTATTTT. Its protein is CASSLVRADTQYF.

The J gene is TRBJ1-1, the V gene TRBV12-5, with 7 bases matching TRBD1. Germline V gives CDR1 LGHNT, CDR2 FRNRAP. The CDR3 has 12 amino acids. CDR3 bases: TGTCCTATTGGGCCTGGGACAGTAGGACCTTTCTTT. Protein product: CPIGPGTVGPFF.

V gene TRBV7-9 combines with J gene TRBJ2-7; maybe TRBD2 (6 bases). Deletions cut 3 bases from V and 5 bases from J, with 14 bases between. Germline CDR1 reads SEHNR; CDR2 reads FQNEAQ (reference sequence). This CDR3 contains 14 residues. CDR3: CASSLGGVSDEQYF. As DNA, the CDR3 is TGTGCCAGCAGCTTGGGGGGAGTATCCGACGAGCAGTACTTC.

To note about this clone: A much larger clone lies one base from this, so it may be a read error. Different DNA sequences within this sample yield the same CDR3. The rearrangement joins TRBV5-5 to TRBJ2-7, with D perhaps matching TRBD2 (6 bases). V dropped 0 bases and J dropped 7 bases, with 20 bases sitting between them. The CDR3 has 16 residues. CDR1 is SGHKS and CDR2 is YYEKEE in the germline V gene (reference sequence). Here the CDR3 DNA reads TGTGCCAGCAGCTTGGAGTTAGCTGGGGTCCGGGAGGAGCAGTACTTC. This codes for CASSLELAGVREEQYF. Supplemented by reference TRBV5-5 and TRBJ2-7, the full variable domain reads DAGVTQSPTHLIKTRGQQVTLRCSPISGHKSVSWYQQVLGQGPQFIFQYYEKEERGRGNFPDRFSARQFPNYSSELNVNALLLGDSALYLCASSLELAGVREEQYFGPGTRLTVT.

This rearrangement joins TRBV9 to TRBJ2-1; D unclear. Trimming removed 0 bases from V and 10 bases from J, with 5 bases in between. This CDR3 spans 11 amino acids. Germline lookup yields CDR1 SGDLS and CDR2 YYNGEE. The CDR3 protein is CASSVDDEQFF. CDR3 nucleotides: TGTGCCAGCAGCGTAGATGACGAGCAGTTCTTC.